The TCR beta chain described here comes from a study of blood T cell repertoires in COVID-19. Study details: T cells, B-cell-depleted T cells, or PBMCs supplied cDNA or gDNA.

The protocol was immunoSEQ multiplex PCR, while the TCRdb copy is restricted to in-frame clones and leaves out a portion. The sample lists 200,000 to 250,000 clones; around 90% were seen once. Participants, 18 to 89 years old, spanned some 23 US areas. Donors were grouped by their self-reported clinical history. Either two negative PCRs, clearance, or symptom resolution qualified Cohort 3 donors as recovered. This receptor was taken from a man in his thirties or forties who had recovered from COVID-19. Sequencing was done on a sample of PBMCs or T cells enriched from blood (not recorded which).

Written as DNA, the CDR3 is TGTGCCAGCAGCTACGGGAGGCGTACGACAGGGGCACTGTTTTTT. Translating it yields CASSYGRRTTGALFF. The V call is TRBV7-9, the J call TRBJ1-4; 8 bases line up with TRBD1. Germline CDR1 and CDR2: SEHNR and FQNEAQ (reference sequence). The ends lost 4 bases at V and 13 bases at J; junction bases unmatched: 14. The CDR3 is 15 residues long.